A selection of T cell receptor beta chains follows, all from one sample in a study of T cell responses to AZD1222 COVID-19 vaccine. The protocol was immunoSEQ multiplex PCR, while the TCRdb copy is restricted to in-frame clones and leaves out a portion. The sample carries approximately 180,000 clones, roughly 88% recorded once. Material: peripheral blood, obtained on day 0 of AZD1222 vaccination. The source of these receptors is an adult in good health. Each CDR3 is given without its conserved first and last residue. Clone size appears in some rows only: once, few, many, or a class for an expanded clone.

abundance,v_gene,CDR3aa
once,TRBV6-5,ASSYPIGGRTDTQY
.,TRBV10-3,AISDHTTGVFYGYT
.,TRBV4-3,ASSQDSAGEQF
.,TRBV11-2,ASSQLGASYEQY
.,TRBV7-2,ASSLTGANNQPQH
.,TRBV5-6,ASSLYRGGNQPQH
.,TRBV7-3,ASSLSPNRAYGYT
.,TRBV7-9,ASSRPDGVPGELF
.,TRBV4-1,ASSQWASNQPQH
.,TRBV12-3/TRBV12-4,ASSLNPYEQY
.,TRBV19,ASRLAGGKTQY
few,TRBV19,ATETSGAPYNEQF
.,TRBV10-1,ASSESGGRGSTGELF
.,TRBV9,ASSVGVTGNYGYT
.,TRBV20-1,SARQEETQY
.,TRBV6-4,ASSPGRGSGDLQSTDTQY
.,TRBV12-3/TRBV12-4,ASSPGVSGAF
.,TRBV7-8,ASGEDSGGEETQY
.,TRBV5-5,ASSVRTGHNEQF
.,TRBV7-9,ASSFGGEASPLH
few,TRBV10-3,AISESRPGRLAYEQY
.,TRBV10-3,AIRGQFPNYEQY
.,TRBV19,ASSPVREKLF
.,TRBV4-2,ASSQAFQVGTEAF
.,TRBV3-1/TRBV3-2,ASRTGGGYGYT
.,TRBV5-1,ASSYRQSFEQY
.,TRBV14,ASKTGPLSPSILGGIKAQPQH
.,TRBV15,ATSSLLSISSYNSPLH
.,TRBV5-1,ASSFGGNTEAF
few,TRBV6-5,ASAVSGRPEAF
.,TRBV5-8,ASSLPSGGAGYT
.,TRBV5-6,ASSRQGNEKLF
.,TRBV2,ASSEGMGGVYEQY
.,TRBV29-1,SVEPGRARRANVLT
.,TRBV6-5,ASKGPSYEQY
.,TRBV28,ASSKPQGRDSSYEQY
.,TRBV5-4,ASSYRQGQETQY
.,TRBV7-2,ASSQPPIGTGTYEQY
.,TRBV11-2,ASSSTHRVSGTEAF
.,TRBV7-8,ASSLVRTSTDTQY
.,TRBV20-1,SASRVYNTEAF
.,TRBV5-1,ASSFTEFNSPLH
.,TRBV3-1/TRBV3-2,ASSQRSNYGYT
.,TRBV5-4,ASSSSGSGELF
.,TRBV4-2,ASSQDSPSTDTQY
.,TRBV14,ASSHLGRGETQY
.,TRBV6-2/TRBV6-3,ASSPGGSATSNYGYT
.,TRBV4-1,ASSPPPGQGLTDTQY
.,TRBV7-3,ASSLTGGPGETQY
few,TRBV5-1,ASSSTIGGVYNEQF
.,TRBV7-6,ASSLALDRGTEAF
.,TRBV6-1,ASSERQYQETQY
.,TRBV13,ASSLPGPGMNTEAF